This TCR beta chain was found in a study of metastatic and nonmetastatic thyroid tumors (dated by TCRdb to 2018 to 2021). A note on the overall study: Repertoires were compared across peripheral blood and tumor or nodule tissue samples from malignant and benign thyroid patients. Study-wide conclusions, independent of this receptor: In both blood and tumor samples, TCR beta diversity was reported to be significantly higher in malignant tumors than in benign nodules.

Taken from the germline V gene (reference sequence), the CDR1 and CDR2 loops are DFQATT and SNEGSKA. The CDR3 measures 12 amino acids from cysteine to phenylalanine. The DNA shown is the 36-base CDR3, in frame from base 1. V gives up 4 bases and J gives up 4 bases, and the segment between their germline ends measures 10 bases. No treatment had been received by any patient before thyroid surgery. Patient clinical samples collected from about 2011 to 2019 were retrospectively analysed using T-cell receptor beta sequencing. Libraries were built with PCR. This sample was sequenced with an Illumina HiSeq 4000. High-throughput sequencing was used to profile the CDR3 region of the TCR beta-chain in every patient. The authors' analysis ran thus. A classifier to discriminate distant-metastatic papillary thyroid cancer patients was built from CDR3 differences across clinicopathological groups. Repertoire diversity was assessed with the Shannon index, and tumor-blood repertoire similarity with the Morisita-Horn index. In TCRdb, the public reads were trimmed at Q25 with fastp and aligned with MiXCR, with productive beta chains retained. The V and J calls were not made by the authors but by TCRdb's processing. The sample yields tens of thousands of clones; over 15% were counted once. The biggest ten clones account for about 11% of the sample.

For this clone: Which antigen it targets is not known. The record has no base qualities; no much larger clone is one base away.

The chain employs TRBV20-1 and TRBJ1-2; a confident D gene designation cannot be given. The material sequenced was blood. This sequence originates from a female donor with papillary thyroid cancer or a benign thyroid nodule (not recorded which). Some clones in this sample may be carry-over from other donors' samples. The base sequence is TGCAGTGCTATCCCGGACGTCTATGGCTACACCTTC. This translates into CSAIPDVYGYTF.